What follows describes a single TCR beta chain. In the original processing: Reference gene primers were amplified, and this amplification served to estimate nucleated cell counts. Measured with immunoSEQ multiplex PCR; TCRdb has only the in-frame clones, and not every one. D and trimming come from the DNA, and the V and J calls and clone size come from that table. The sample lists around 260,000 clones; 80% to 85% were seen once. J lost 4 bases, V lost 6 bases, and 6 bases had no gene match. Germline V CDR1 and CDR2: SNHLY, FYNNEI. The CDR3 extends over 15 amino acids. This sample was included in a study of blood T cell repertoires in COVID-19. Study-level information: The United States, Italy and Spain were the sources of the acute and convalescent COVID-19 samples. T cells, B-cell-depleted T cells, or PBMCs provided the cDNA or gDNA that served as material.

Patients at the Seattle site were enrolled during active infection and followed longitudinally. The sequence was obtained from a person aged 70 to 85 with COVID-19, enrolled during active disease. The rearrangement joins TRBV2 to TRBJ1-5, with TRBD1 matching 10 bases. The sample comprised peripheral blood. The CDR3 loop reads CASSPGQGGNQPQHF. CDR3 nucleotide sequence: TGTGCCAGCAGCCCCGGACAGGGGGGAAATCAGCCCCAGCATTTT.